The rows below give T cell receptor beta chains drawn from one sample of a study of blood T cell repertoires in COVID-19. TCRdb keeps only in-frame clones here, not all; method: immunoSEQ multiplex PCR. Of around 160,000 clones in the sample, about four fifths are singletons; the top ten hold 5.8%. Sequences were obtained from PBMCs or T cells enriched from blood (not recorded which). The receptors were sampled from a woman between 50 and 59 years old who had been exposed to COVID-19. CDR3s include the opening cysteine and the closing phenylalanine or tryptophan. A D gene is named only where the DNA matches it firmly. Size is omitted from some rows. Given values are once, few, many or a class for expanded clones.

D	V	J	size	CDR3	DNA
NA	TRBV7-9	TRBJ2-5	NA	CASSPDLQETQYF	TGTGCCAGCAGCCCCGACTTGCAAGAGACCCAGTACTTC
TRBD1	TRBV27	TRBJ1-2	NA	CATRSPQGANGYTF	TGTGCTACACGAAGCCCACAGGGGGCTAATGGCTACACCTTC
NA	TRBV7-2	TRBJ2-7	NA	CASSLVSGDYEQYF	TGTGCCAGCAGCTTAGTTTCAGGGGACTACGAGCAGTACTTC
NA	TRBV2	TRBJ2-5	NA	CASSAGGSKETQYF	TGTGCCAGCAGTGCAGGAGGGTCAAAAGAGACCCAGTACTTC
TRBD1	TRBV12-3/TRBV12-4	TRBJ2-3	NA	CASSFSDRGGNYF	TGTGCCAGCAGTTTCTCAGACAGGGGTGGGAACTATTTT
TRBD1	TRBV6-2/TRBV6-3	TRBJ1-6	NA	CASSQTTGGGSPLHF	TGTGCCAGCAGCCAGACGACAGGGGGCGGTTCACCCCTCCACTTT
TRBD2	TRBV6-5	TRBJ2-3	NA	CASSYGRGLRDTQYF	TGTGCCAGCAGCTACGGGAGGGGTTTGAGGGATACGCAGTATTTT
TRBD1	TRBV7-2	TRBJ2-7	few	CASRRQGAPAHEQYF	TGTGCCAGCAGGAGACAGGGGGCGCCCGCCCACGAGCAGTACTTC
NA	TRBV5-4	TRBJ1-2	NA	CASTSRRRTTNYGYTF	TGTGCCAGCACCAGCCGTCGGAGGACTACTAACTATGGCTACACCTTC
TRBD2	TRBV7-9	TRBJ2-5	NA	CASSLNQWREGETQYF	TGTGCCAGCAGCTTAAACCAGTGGCGGGAGGGGGAGACCCAGTACTTC
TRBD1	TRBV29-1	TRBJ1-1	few	CSVLAGTGITEAFF	TGCAGCGTTCTAGCCGGGACAGGGATCACTGAAGCTTTCTTT
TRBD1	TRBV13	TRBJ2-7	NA	CASSDRVGEQYF	TGTGCCAGCAGTGACAGGGTCGGCGAGCAGTACTTC
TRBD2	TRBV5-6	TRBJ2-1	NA	CASSLSGLDYNEQFF	TGTGCCAGCAGCTTGTCGGGACTAGACTACAATGAGCAGTTCTTC
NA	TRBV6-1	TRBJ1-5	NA	CASSEGVGEEPQHF	TGTGCCAGCAGTGAAGGCGTCGGTGAAGAGCCCCAGCATTTT
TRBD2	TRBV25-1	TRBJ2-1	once	CASHSQRDYNEQFF	TGTGCCAGCCACTCCCAGCGGGACTACAATGAGCAGTTCTTC
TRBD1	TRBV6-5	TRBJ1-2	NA	CASRPTGQGYGYTF	TGTGCCAGCAGGCCGACGGGACAGGGGTATGGCTACACCTTC
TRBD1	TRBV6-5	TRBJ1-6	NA	CASRPDRGVGSPLHF	TGTGCCAGCAGACCGGACAGGGGAGTAGGTTCACCCCTCCACTTT
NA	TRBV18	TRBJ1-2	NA	CASSPGGPYTF	TGTGCCAGCTCACCCGGAGGCCCTTACACCTTC
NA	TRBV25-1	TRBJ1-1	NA	CASSHGGMNTEAFF	TGTGCCAGCAGCCATGGGGGGATGAACACTGAAGCTTTCTTT
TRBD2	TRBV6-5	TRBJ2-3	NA	CASSFTSVSTDTQYF	TGTGCCAGCAGCTTTACTAGCGTGAGCACAGATACGCAGTATTTT
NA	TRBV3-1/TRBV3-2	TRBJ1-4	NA	CASSQFLQAPREKLFF	TGTGCCAGCAGCCAATTCTTACAGGCCCCACGCGAAAAACTGTTTTTT
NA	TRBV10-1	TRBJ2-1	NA	CASSESASGHEQFF	TGCGCCAGCAGTGAGTCTGCCAGCGGTCATGAGCAGTTCTTC
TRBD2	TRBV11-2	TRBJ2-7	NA	CASSAGTRPGHEQYF	TGTGCCAGCAGCGCCGGGACTAGGCCAGGACACGAGCAGTACTTC
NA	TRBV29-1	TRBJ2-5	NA	CSVEGNRQETQYF	TGCAGCGTTGAAGGCAACAGGCAAGAGACCCAGTACTTC
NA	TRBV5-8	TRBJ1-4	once	CASSLTAELFF	TGTGCCAGCAGCTTGACGGCGGAACTGTTTTTT
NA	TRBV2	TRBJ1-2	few	CASTNRRDPANYGYTF	TGTGCCAGTACTAATCGGAGGGACCCAGCTAACTATGGCTACACCTTC
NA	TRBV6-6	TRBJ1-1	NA	CASRLGGAGKLTEAFF	TGTGCCAGCAGGTTAGGGGGGGCGGGCAAGCTCACTGAAGCTTTCTTT
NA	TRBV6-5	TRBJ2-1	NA	CASKQGGVGEQFF	TGTGCCAGCAAACAGGGGGGGGTAGGTGAGCAGTTCTTC
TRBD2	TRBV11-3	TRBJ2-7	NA	CASSPGGDEQYF	TGTGCCAGCAGCCCCGGGGGGGACGAGCAGTACTTC
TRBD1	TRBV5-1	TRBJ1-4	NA	CASSPQTGNNEKLFF	TGCGCCAGCAGCCCCCAGACAGGGAATAATGAAAAACTGTTTTTT
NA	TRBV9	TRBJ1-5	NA	CASSVAGVYNQPQHF	TGTGCCAGCAGCGTAGCAGGGGTTTACAATCAGCCCCAGCATTTT
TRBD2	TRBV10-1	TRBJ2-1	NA	CASSGLAGVSSYNEQFF	TGCGCCAGCTCGGGACTAGCGGGAGTCAGCTCCTACAATGAGCAGTTCTTC
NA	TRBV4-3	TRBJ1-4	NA	CASSQEAGFTEKLFF	TGCGCCAGCAGCCAAGAGGCAGGGTTCACTGAAAAACTGTTTTTT
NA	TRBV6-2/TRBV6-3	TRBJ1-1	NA	CASSYSTGSTSAFF	TGTGCCAGCAGTTACTCGACGGGGTCAACATCGGCTTTCTTT
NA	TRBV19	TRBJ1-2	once	CASSSTARGADGYTF	TGTGCCAGTAGTTCCACGGCTAGGGGCGCGGATGGCTACACCTTC
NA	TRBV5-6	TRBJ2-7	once	CASRPTGLSGAYEQYF	TGTGCCAGCAGACCTACGGGACTCTCTGGGGCTTACGAGCAGTACTTC
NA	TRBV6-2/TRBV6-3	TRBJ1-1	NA	CASSPAQGEAFF	TGTGCCAGCAGTCCGGCCCAGGGTGAAGCTTTCTTT
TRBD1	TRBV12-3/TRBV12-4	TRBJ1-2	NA	CASSLGQGAGYTF	TGTGCCAGCAGCCTTGGACAGGGGGCTGGCTACACCTTC
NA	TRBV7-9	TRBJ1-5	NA	CASSFGRVPPSPQHF	TGTGCCAGCAGCTTTGGTAGAGTGCCCCCATCGCCCCAGCATTTT
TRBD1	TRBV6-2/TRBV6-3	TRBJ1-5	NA	CASSYTGGQPQHF	TGTGCCAGCAGTTACACAGGGGGTCAGCCCCAGCATTTT
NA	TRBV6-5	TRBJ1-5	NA	CASGYYRERNQPQHF	TGTGCCAGCGGTTATTACAGGGAACGCAATCAGCCCCAGCATTTT
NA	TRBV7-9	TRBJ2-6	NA	CASSPRDTKSSGANVLTF	TGTGCCAGCAGCCCCCGGGACACTAAGAGCTCTGGGGCCAACGTCCTGACTTTC
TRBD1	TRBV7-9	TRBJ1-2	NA	CASSLRTGENYGYTF	TGTGCCAGCAGCCTCCGGACAGGGGAGAACTATGGCTACACCTTC
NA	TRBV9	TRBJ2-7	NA	CASSVGAGSTYEQYF	TGTGCCAGCAGCGTTGGGGCCGGCTCAACCTACGAGCAGTACTTC
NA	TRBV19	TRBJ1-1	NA	CASSPTGTGAEAFF	TGTGCCAGTAGTCCTACCGGGACTGGGGCTGAAGCTTTCTTT
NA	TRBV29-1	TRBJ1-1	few	CSFLTGANTEAFF	TGCAGCTTTTTAACAGGAGCGAACACTGAAGCTTTCTTT
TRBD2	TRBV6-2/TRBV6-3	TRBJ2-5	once	CASSFPGLALETQYF	TGTGCCAGCAGTTTCCCGGGACTAGCCTTAGAGACCCAGTACTTC